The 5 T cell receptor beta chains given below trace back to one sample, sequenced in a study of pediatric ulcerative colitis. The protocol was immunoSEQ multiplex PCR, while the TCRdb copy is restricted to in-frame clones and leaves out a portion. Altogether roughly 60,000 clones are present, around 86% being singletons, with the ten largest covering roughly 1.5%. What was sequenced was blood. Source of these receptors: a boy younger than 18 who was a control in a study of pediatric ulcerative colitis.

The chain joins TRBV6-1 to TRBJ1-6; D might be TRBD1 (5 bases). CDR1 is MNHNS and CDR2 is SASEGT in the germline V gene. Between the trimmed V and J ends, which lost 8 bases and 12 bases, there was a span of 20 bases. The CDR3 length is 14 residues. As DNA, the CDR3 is TGTGCCAGCTCGGGGCGGAATGAAGAAAAACCCCTCCACTTT. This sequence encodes CASSGRNEEKPLHF.

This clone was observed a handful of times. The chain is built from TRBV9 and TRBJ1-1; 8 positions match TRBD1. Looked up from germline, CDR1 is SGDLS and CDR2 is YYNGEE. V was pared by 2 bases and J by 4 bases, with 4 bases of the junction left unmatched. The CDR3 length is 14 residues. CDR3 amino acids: CASSVDRGATEAFF. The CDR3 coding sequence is TGTGCCAGCAGCGTCGACAGGGGAGCCACTGAAGCTTTCTTT.

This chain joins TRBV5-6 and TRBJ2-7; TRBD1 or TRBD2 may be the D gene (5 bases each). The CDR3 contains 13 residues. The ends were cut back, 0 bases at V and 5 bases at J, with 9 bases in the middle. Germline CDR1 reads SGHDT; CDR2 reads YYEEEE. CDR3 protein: CASSLGGSNEQYF. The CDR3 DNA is TGTGCCAGCAGCTTGGGGGGGAGTAACGAGCAGTACTTC.

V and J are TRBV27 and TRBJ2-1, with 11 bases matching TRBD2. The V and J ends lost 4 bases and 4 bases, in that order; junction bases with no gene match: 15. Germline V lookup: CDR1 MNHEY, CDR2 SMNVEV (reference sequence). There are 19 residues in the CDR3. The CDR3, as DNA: TGTGCCAGCAGTTCCCTCGGGGTAGCGGGAGGGCCCGGGTACAATGAGCAGTTCTTC. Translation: CASSSLGVAGGPGYNEQFF.

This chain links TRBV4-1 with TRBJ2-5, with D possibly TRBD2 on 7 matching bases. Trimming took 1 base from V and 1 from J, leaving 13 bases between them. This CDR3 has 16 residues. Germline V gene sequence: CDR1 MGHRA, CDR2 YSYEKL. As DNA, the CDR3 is TGCGCCAGCAGCCAAGCAGGGAGGGGGTTCCAAGAGACCCAGTACTTC. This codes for CASSQAGRGFQETQYF.